This T cell receptor beta chain came from a study of tumour-infiltrating T cells in Burkitt lymphoma. Study in general: Repertoire clonality predicted overall and progression-free survival.

Sequenced by immunoSEQ multiplex PCR; TCRdb stores in-frame clones only, minus some. The sample has 11,000 to 15,000 clones, over 75% seen once. The CDR3 sequence is 14 residues long. The V gene lost 4 bases and the J gene lost 4 bases, with 14 bases spanning the gap. CDR1 is SGHRS, CDR2 YFSETQ, per germline. The TCR comes from a human donor with diffuse large B-cell lymphoma. This chain connects TRBV5-1 to TRBJ1-1; unclear D gene. The specimen was tumor tissue. The CDR3 DNA sequence: TGCGCCAGCAGCGGAACACTCTCGGGCACTGAAGCTTTCTTT. It yields the protein CASSGTLSGTEAFF.